These 19 T cell receptor beta chains share one sample of origin, sequenced in a study of T cell repertoires in cytomegalovirus infection. TCRdb reanalysed the reads using MiXCR and keeps one entry per CDR3 protein. Among around 450,000 distinct CDR3 sequences listed, over 9% were seen once. Sequenced: PBMCs. These receptors all come from a human donor in good health (CMV status not recorded). Some clones in this sample may be carry-over from other donors' samples.

The chain uses TRBV27 and TRBJ1-1, with D unresolved. Germline assignment: CDR1 MNHEY and CDR2 SMNVEV (reference sequence). The CDR3 runs to 15 residues. Trimming shortened V by 0 bases and J by 0 bases, and 8 bases separated the two germline ends. CDR3: CASSLSVPLNTEAFF. DNA of the CDR3: TGTGCCAGCAGTTTATCGGTGCCCCTGAACACTGAAGCTTTCTTT.

The J gene is TRBJ1-2, the V gene TRBV12-5; D is perhaps TRBD1 (5 bases). Trimming cost V 6 bases and J 2 bases, with 7 bases left between them. Germline V CDR1 and CDR2: LGHNT, FRNRAP. The CDR3 runs to 12 residues. The CDR3 protein is CASGGDNYGYTF. In DNA, the CDR3 is TGTGCTAGTGGGGGGGACAACTATGGCTACACCTTC.

This clonotype was seen ten or more times. The chain couples TRBV7-2 to TRBJ2-7; 12 bases are a match to TRBD2. CDR1 and CDR2 from the germline V gene are SGHTA and FQGNSA. Losses at the gene ends were 2 bases for V and 5 bases for J; bases not matched to a gene: 10. The length of the CDR3 is 17 residues. CDR3 coding DNA: TGTGCCAGCAGCTTAATAGTAGGGACTAGCGGGTACGACGAGCAGTACTTC. Amino acids: CASSLIVGTSGYDEQYF.

This clonotype was detected ten times or more. The V gene is TRBV7-9, the J gene TRBJ2-1; 15 bases fit TRBD2. V lost 3 bases to trimming and J lost 7 bases; unmatched junction nucleotides: 7. The CDR3 has 17 amino acids. The V gene's germline CDR1 is SEHNR and CDR2 FQNEAQ (reference sequence). CDR3 nucleotide sequence: TGTGCCAGCAGCTTCGAGAGGGGGACTAGCGGGAGGAATGAGCAGTTCTTC. Protein: CASSFERGTSGRNEQFF. Full variable domain (outside the CDR3, taken from reference TRBV7-9 and TRBJ2-1): DTGVSQNPRHKITKRGQNVTFRCDPISEHNRLYWYRQTLGQGPEFLTYFQNEAQLEKSRLLSDRFSAERPKGSFSTLEIQRTEQGDSAMYLCASSFERGTSGRNEQFFGPGTRLTVL.

In its sample, this clonotype was seen many times. This chain joins TRBV5-4 and TRBJ1-1; D gene uncertain. Germline values: CDR1 SGHNT, CDR2 YYREEE (reference sequence). CDR3 size: 12 residues. V gave up 3 bases and J gave up 1 base, with 4 bases separating them. CDR3 loop: CASSSTNTEAFF. As DNA, the CDR3 is TGTGCCAGCAGCTCTACGAACACTGAAGCTTTCTTT.

The chain links TRBV3-1 to TRBJ2-7; D gene unclear. This CDR3 spans 12 amino acids. Trimming cost V 3 bases and J 6 bases, with 9 bases left between them. Germline V gene sequence: CDR1 LGHDT, CDR2 YNNKEL (reference sequence). CDR3 sequence: CASSHWPTEQYF. The DNA for the CDR3 is TGTGCCAGCAGCCATTGGCCCACCGAGCAGTACTTC.

This clonotype was seen ten or more times. The rearrangement uses TRBV5-5 and TRBJ2-1; 10 bases align to TRBD2. CDR3 length: 15 amino acids. Losses at the gene ends were 2 bases for V and 9 bases for J; bases not matched to a gene: 8. Germline CDR1 and CDR2: SGHKS and YYEKEE (reference sequence). CDR3 loop: CASSFVERGGPEQFF. The CDR3 DNA reads as TGTGCCAGCAGCTTTGTCGAGCGGGGGGGACCTGAGCAGTTCTTC.

This clonotype was seen repeatedly, ten times or more. CDR3 residues: CASSMGTKETQYF. CDR3 in DNA: TGTGCCAGTAGTATGGGGACAAAAGAGACCCAGTACTTC. This chain uses TRBV19 with TRBJ2-5, with a weak D call TRBD1 (6 bases). Germline assignment: CDR1 LNHDA and CDR2 SQIVND (reference sequence). The CDR3 covers 13 residues. Deletions cut 3 bases from V and 3 bases from J, with 8 bases between.

This clonotype was seen many times. V and J are TRBV6-1 and TRBJ2-2, with D possibly matching TRBD2 (6 bases). Germline V gene lookup returns CDR1 MNHNS and CDR2 SASEGT. Trimming removed 7 bases at V and 4 bases at J, with 16 bases between. The CDR3 is made up of 15 amino acids. The CDR3 DNA sequence: TGTGCCAGCATCCCAAGCACGGGACTCACCGGGGAGCTGTTTTTT. This gives the protein CASIPSTGLTGELFF.

This clonotype was seen many times. The J gene is TRBJ2-1, the V gene TRBV2; TRBD1 is a possible D gene (5 bases). The V and J ends lost 5 bases and 9 bases respectively, with 29 bases between them. Germline CDR1 and CDR2: SNHLY and FYNNEI. This CDR3 is built from 18 residues. The CDR3 coding sequence is TGTGCCAGCAGTACACGACCCCCACTGGCGATACCTAGGGGTGAGCAGTTCTTC. Its protein product is CASSTRPPLAIPRGEQFF. Supplemented by reference TRBV2 and TRBJ2-1, the full variable domain reads EPEVTQTPSHQVTQMGQEVILRCVPISNHLYFYWYRQILGQKVEFLVSFYNNEISEKSEIFDDQFSVERPDGSNFTLKIRSTKLEDSAMYFCASSTRPPLAIPRGEQFFGPGTRLTVL.

As to this clonotype: A much larger clone differs from this one at a single base, so this may be a read error. The genes are TRBV19 and TRBJ2-1, with 13 bases fitting TRBD2. Germline CDR1 LNHDA, CDR2 SQIVND (reference sequence). CDR3 length: 17 amino acids. DNA for the CDR3: TGTGCCAGTAGTGTGGGACTAGCGGGGCCCTCCTACAATGAGGAGTTCTTC. Amino acid sequence: CASSVGLAGPSYNEEFF.

This clonotype was detected many times. The rearrangement links TRBV7-9 to TRBJ2-3; D may be TRBD1 or TRBD2 (5 bases each). Trimming took off 1 base at V and 2 bases at J, with 10 bases between the two ends. The CDR3 runs 15 residues. CDR1 is SEHNR and CDR2 is FQNEAQ in the germline V gene (reference sequence). CDR3 in DNA: TGTGCCAGCAGCTTAGGGGACCTCCACACAGATACGCAGTATTTT. Amino acids: CASSLGDLHTDTQYF.

This chain links TRBV28 with TRBJ2-1, with 7 bases that match TRBD2. CDR1 MDHEN and CDR2 SYDVKM come from the germline V gene. The CDR3 extends over 17 amino acids. After removal of 5 bases from V and 2 bases from J, the junction contained 12 bases not matched to a gene. CDR3 sequence reads: CASSQGRAGWAYNEQFF. Written as DNA, the CDR3 is TGTGCCAGCAGTCAAGGACGAGCGGGATGGGCCTACAATGAGCAGTTCTTC.

This clonotype occurred a few times. This chain uses TRBV28 with TRBJ2-7; 12 bases line up with TRBD2. The CDR3 has 16 residues. J gave up 7 bases and V 6 bases, and 13 bases lay outside the gene matches. Germline V gene sequence: CDR1 MDHEN, CDR2 SYDVKM. The chain's CDR3 is CASSPGGLAGGGEQYF. CDR3 in DNA: TGTGCCAGCAGCCCCGGGGGACTAGCGGGCGGGGGAGAGCAGTACTTC.

The rearrangement uses TRBV13 and TRBJ1-2; no reliable D call. Between the trimmed V and J ends, which lost 5 bases and 4 bases, there was a span of 14 bases. CDR1 is PRHDT and CDR2 is FYEKMQ in the germline V gene (reference sequence). The CDR3 is 14 amino acids. The CDR3 DNA is TGTGCCAGCAGCCCGACTCGGGTTGGCTATGGCTACACCTTC. The encoded protein is CASSPTRVGYGYTF.

This clonotype has at least ten counts. The CDR3 DNA sequence: TGTGCCAGCACCGAGGACTATAGGGGGCGAACCTCTGGCTACACCTTC. Translation gives CASTEDYRGRTSGYTF. The V gene is TRBV2, the J gene TRBJ1-2, with 7 bases identical to TRBD1. V shed 7 bases, J shed 7 bases, and the junction held 18 bases outside the gene matches. The CDR3 has 16 amino acids. Germline loops: CDR1 SNHLY, CDR2 FYNNEI.

This clonotype was counted ten times or more. The gene calls are TRBV2 and TRBJ1-5; D remains ambiguous. V lost 4 bases and J 3 bases, leaving 7 bases between the germline ends. This CDR3 is 13 amino acids long. Germline loops: CDR1 SNHLY, CDR2 FYNNEI. The CDR3: CASSVSNNQPQHF. CDR3 sequence (DNA): TGTGCCAGCAGTGTTAGCAACAATCAGCCCCAGCATTTT. Combining the CDR3 with reference TRBV2 and TRBJ1-5 gives the whole variable domain EPEVTQTPSHQVTQMGQEVILRCVPISNHLYFYWYRQILGQKVEFLVSFYNNEISEKSEIFDDQFSVERPDGSNFTLKIRSTKLEDSAMYFCASSVSNNQPQHFGDGTRLSIL.

The chain has TRBV18 and TRBJ2-1; 7 bases fit TRBD1. The CDR3 extends over 15 amino acids. CDR1 and CDR2 from the germline V gene are KGHSH and LQKENI. J lost 5 bases, V lost 1 base, and 5 bases had no gene match. This CDR3 reads CASSPRHQGDNEQFF. The CDR3 DNA reads as TGTGCCAGCTCACCACGCCATCAGGGGGACAATGAGCAGTTCTTC.

This sequence joins TRBV15 and TRBJ2-2; TRBD2 is a possible D gene (6 bases). Trimming removed 4 bases from V and 6 bases from J, with 18 bases in between. This CDR3 spans 16 amino acids. CDR1 and CDR2 (germline): LNHNV, YYDKDF (reference sequence). The CDR3: CATSTGGGTWAGELFF. The CDR3 nucleotides read TGTGCCACCAGCACTGGAGGCGGGACCTGGGCCGGGGAGCTGTTTTTT.